This record looks at one T cell receptor beta chain sequence and its context. This clone was seen a single time. Its antigen is unknown. Within one base of it there is no much larger clone, and no base qualities were kept. This entry comes from a study of cytomegalovirus exposure and HLA in healthy donors (dated by TCRdb to the late 2010s). With respect to the entire study: According to an earlier analysis of several hundred of the donors, roughly 180 million T cells yielded 90 million to 140 million unique TCR beta sequences and 250 to 350 Gb of sequence data. An early release covering 500 to 750 HLA-typed donors comprised around 300 gigabases of sequencing data and around 80 million unique TCR sequences. In the later analysis, no new phenotypic data were used to find candidate immune exposures; instead, reliance was placed on TCR beta sequences and their occurrence across donors. Among some 400 genotyped donors of the cohort, an average of about 240,000 unique TCR beta nucleotide sequences was sequenced per donor, of which 15% to 20% were non-productive. Among the roughly 400 genotyped donors, around 81% belonged to the genetic ancestry cluster associated with self-reported Caucasian donors. The study profiled the T cell repertoires of approximately 700 subjects by immunosequencing and related them to cytomegalovirus serostatus. Typing coverage varied by locus: roughly 629-640 donors for A, B, C, DRB1 and DQB1; around 560 for DQA1; over 600 for DPA1; approximately 490 for DPB1. High-throughput TCR immunosequencing, statistical association of individual TCRs with disease status, and machine learning were combined to predict cytomegalovirus infection status. In a later genetic analysis, genome-wide SNP genotypes for about three fifths of the roughly 670 donors were used, and that subset was treated as a discovery cohort. Along with the roughly 670-subject first cohort, a separate validation cohort of over 90 different subjects was used. Alongside the repertoire data, information on donor age, sex, ethnicity and CMV serostatus was compiled. An earlier analysis of 587 of the donors used high-throughput TCR beta sequencing to judge whether each TCR beta V gene segment behaved as functional or pseudogenic. A later analysis re-examined previously published TCR beta repertoires from 600 to 700 donors and added high-resolution HLA genotyping to investigate patterns of TCR occurrence. Several DR-DQ haplotypes were treated as single units for association and clustering because of strong linkage in the cohort. Every repertoire in the discovery cohort had been generated on one and the same sequencing platform. The study was designed to test whether signatures of past pathogen exposure could be identified by cataloging public T cell receptors. HLA typing covered class I and class II loci at four-digit resolution.

The trim is 7 bases for V and 8 bases for J, with a gap of 3 bases between the germline ends. The germline V gene supplies CDR1 SQVTM and CDR2 ANQGSEA. The CDR3 sequence holds 8 residues, the cysteine and phenylalanine included. Of all the DNA, just the CDR3 is kept, 24 bases in frame from base 1. What the work shows at the level of the full study, not this receptor alone: The classifier was reported to diagnose cytomegalovirus status with high specificity and sensitivity in both the original and validation cohorts. Strong co-occurrence of HLA alleles, especially DR and DQ, made assigning TCR associations to individual alleles difficult. In a later analysis, several top co-occurrence clusters were reported to appear linked to parvovirus B19, influenza, CMV and Epstein-Barr virus. A later genetic analysis reported fewer N-insertions in productive TCRs among donors in an Asian-associated ancestry cluster than the roughly 620-donor mean. A few of the identified cytomegalovirus-associated TCR beta chains were confirmed in vitro to be specific for cytomegalovirus antigens. In a later analysis, most CMV-associated TCR beta chains were found to appear HLA-restricted, with HLA associations seemingly driven largely by CMV exposure. Because HLA typing was unavailable for some donors at each locus, only the typed subset was used in association tests. An earlier analysis of approximately 570 of the donors showed that most TCR beta V segments appeared in productive rearrangements either about 90% or about 30% of the time, which broadly matched IMGT annotations. The cohort was sequenced for TCR beta chains only, and without alpha or paired-chain data the features that could be detected were limited. A further reported finding was that TCR beta sequences accurately predicted the HLA-A and HLA-B alleles for most subjects in the first cohort. In the study, 150 to 200 TCR beta chains were listed as associated with cytomegalovirus. While some public TCRs were present in many individuals, most TCR sequences turned up only very rarely across donors. According to a later analysis, TCR association rates differed among HLA loci, with DRB1 alleles showing the most associated TCRs and HLA-C alleles showing the fewest. Some IMGT-functional V segments, including TRBV6-2 and TRBV6-3, could not be distinguished by the 87-base-pair reads and were therefore excluded. According to the authors, the approach could potentially be generalized to other disease states and immunological phenotypes. In a later analysis, HLA-associated TCR beta chains were found to be more clonally expanded and to have lower generation probabilities than equally common non-associated chains. Roughly uniform sequencing depth across donors was assumed in presence/absence analyses, although this assumption may not hold. The sequencing pipeline was judged likely to have produced a cluster of highly shared sequence variants as a technical artifact. Correlated functional status among segregating V segments might reflect linkage disequilibrium, but an unknown experimental factor could not be ruled out. A later analysis associated 16,951 TCR beta sequences with specific HLA alleles at a false discovery rate of 0.05. The earlier analysis of 587 of the donors excluded over 15 rarely observed V segments, including chromosome 9 orphons, because counts were too low. CMV serostatus was the only immune exposure information available for the cohort. An association between a missense DCLRE1C variant and V-gene and J-gene trimming of TCR beta chains was found in a later genetic analysis and replicated in an independent cohort.

The cohort consisted of 650 to 850 healthy bone marrow donors. Cohort members were all nominally healthy when sampled, although unrecorded immune exposures were likely present. The donor was CMV seropositive and was included in the group of 270 or so seropositive cohort members. Each donor provided a peripheral blood sample, and peripheral blood mononuclear cells were used for TCR beta sequencing. Genomic DNA was extracted from the blood cell samples with the Qiagen DNeasy Blood Extraction Kit. Library creation used the immunoSEQ multiplex PCR assay. For the multiplex PCR, a mixture combining 60 forward primers for TCR Vbeta segments and 13 reverse primers for TCR Jbeta segments was used. Amplification of the CDR3 region of rearranged TCR beta genes was performed with a multiplex PCR assay on genomic DNA. Amplified TCR beta libraries were sequenced as 87-base-pair reads on the Illumina HiSeq System. The published analysis was carried out like this. Across the 666 repertoires, a later analysis counted 60 million to 90 million unique TCR beta chains, roughly 11 million of which were shared by at least two donors. Raw reads were error-corrected and collapsed into unique sequences with a nearest-neighbor algorithm that merged closely related sequences to remove PCR and sequencing errors. To assign V, D and J gene segments, CDR3 sequences were aligned to IMGT reference sequences. For a sequence to be retained, a match of at least six nucleotides to both a V gene segment and a J gene segment was required. A rearrangement counted as productive if the CDR3 had no stop codons and remained in frame with V and J, and every other rearrangement counted as non-productive. CDR3 was defined by IMGT convention, running from the second conserved V-encoded cysteine to the conserved J-encoded phenylalanine. In an earlier analysis of 500 to 650 of the donors, sequences lacking an unambiguous match to a single V gene segment were excluded. An earlier analysis of 587 of the donors classified V segments as functional when productive rearrangements were above 56.7% and as segregating when the standard deviation between donors was above 5%. A statistical classification framework was developed to diagnose cytomegalovirus status using the catalog of TCR beta chain sequences. A later analysis assigned V and J genes by comparing TCR nucleotide sequences with IMGT/GENE-DB human TR gene sequences. Using the TCRdist pipeline, a later analysis assigned CDR3 sequences along with most-parsimonious VDJ recombination scenarios. A later analysis defined each TCR beta chain by its CDR3 amino acid sequence plus V-gene family, and excluded reads lacking a unique V-gene family. As a way to deal with suspected cross-contamination and a sequencing artifact, a later analysis dropped roughly 600 nucleotide sequences that were highly shared and had low generation probability. A later analysis calculated a clonal expansion index for each public chain from normalized within-repertoire ranks of inferred template counts. A later analysis computed generation probabilities with a VDJ recombination model fitted to out-of-frame rearrangements, and checked the results against IGoR. In a later analysis, hypergeometric tests were used to score TCR-TCR, TCR-HLA and TCR-CMV co-occurrence, with a repertoire-size bias correction applied to TCR pairs. A later analysis estimated false discovery rates by permuting HLA or CMV assignments 20 times. In a later analysis, co-occurring TCRs were grouped using DBSCAN, and TCRdist sequence similarity was added for clustering within HLA-allele-positive subsets. Co-occurrence clustering excluded repertoires with fewer than 30,000 or more than 120,000 public chains, plus five with anomalous nucleotide sharing. In TCRdb, the immuneACCESS table is reduced to in-frame sequences with V and J assigned. These tables do not hold every clone; where another copy was compared, an unresolved V gene accounts for under half, and the others remain unexplained. V, J and clone size are taken as reported in that table, and D and trimming were inferred from the DNA itself. This sample holds fewer than 200,000 clones; approximately 81% were observed only once. About 2.5% of the sample is taken by the ten largest.

Sample: PBMCs. The sequence was obtained from a man aged 30 to 39 in good health and CMV-seropositive. This receptor chain uses TRBV29-1 and TRBJ2-1, with no D gene named confidently. The nucleotide sequence reads TGCAGCGCCGATGAGCAGTTCTTC. Translated, it gives CSADEQFF.